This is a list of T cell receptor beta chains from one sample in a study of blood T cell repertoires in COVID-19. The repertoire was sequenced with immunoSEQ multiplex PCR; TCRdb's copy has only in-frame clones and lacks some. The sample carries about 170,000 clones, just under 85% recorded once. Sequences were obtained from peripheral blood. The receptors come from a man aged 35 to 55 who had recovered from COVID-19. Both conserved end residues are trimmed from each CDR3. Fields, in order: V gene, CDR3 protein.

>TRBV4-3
ASSQDRVGVEQY
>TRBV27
ASSLGTSGMEKQF
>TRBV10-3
AISDGSNQPQH
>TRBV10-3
AISAAAEQF
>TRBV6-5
ASRKTGQIYEQY
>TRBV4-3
ASSQAPDRRGGEAF
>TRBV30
AWSVRGRVTDTQY
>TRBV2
ARALGNTIY
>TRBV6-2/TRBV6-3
ASSNYGQGANEQY
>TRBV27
ASSPRLRGLNTEAF
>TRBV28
ASGPNYGYT
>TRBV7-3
ASRRQGGHNEQF
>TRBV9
ASSVGTGGGRYT
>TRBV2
ASGPGLAGPTDTQY
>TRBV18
ASSPGQGINYGYT
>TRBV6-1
ASSEVGNARGRRETQY